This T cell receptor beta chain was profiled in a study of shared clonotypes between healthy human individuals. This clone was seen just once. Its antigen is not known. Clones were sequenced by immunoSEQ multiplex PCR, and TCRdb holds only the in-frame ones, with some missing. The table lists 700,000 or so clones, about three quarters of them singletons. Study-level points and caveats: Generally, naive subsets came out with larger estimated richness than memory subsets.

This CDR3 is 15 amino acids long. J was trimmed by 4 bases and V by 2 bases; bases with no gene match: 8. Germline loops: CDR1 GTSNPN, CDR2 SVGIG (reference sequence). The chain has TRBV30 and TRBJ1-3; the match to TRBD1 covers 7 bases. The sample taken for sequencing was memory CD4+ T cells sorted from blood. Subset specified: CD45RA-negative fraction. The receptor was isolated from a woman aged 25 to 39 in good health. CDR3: CAWSPPTGFGNTIYF. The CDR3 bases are TGTGCCTGGAGTCCTCCGACAGGGTTCGGAAACACCATATATTTT.